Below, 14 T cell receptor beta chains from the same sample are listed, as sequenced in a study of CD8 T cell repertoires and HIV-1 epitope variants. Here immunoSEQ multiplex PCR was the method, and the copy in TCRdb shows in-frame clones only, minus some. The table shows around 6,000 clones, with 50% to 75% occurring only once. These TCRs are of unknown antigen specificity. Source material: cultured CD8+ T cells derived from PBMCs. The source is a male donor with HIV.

CDR3 region: CASSWQSTRGLYEQYF. DNA for the CDR3: TGTGCCAGCAGCTGGCAGTCGACCAGGGGGCTATACGAGCAGTACTTC. J is TRBJ2-7 and V is TRBV4-2; TRBD1 agrees at 8 bases. Germline V gives CDR1 LGHNA, CDR2 YNFKEQ. V lost 5 bases to trimming and J lost 4 bases; unmatched junction nucleotides: 13. The CDR3 loop spans 16 amino acids.

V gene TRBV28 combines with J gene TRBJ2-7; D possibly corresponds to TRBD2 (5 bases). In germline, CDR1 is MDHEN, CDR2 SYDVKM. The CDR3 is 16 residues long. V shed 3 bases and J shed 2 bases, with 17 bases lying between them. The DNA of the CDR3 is TGTGCCAGCAGTTTTGGTTGGGGAGACCCTGCCTACGAGCAGTACTTC. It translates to CASSFGWGDPAYEQYF.

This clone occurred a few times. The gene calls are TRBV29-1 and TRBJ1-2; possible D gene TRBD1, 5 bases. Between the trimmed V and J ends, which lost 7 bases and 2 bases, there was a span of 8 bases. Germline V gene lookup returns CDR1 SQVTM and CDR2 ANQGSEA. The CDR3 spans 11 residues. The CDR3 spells CSDGGNYGYTF. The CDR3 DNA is TGCAGCGATGGGGGGAACTATGGCTACACCTTC.

The CDR3 bases are TGCGCCAGCGGTCGAACTCTAGCGGGTACAGATACGCAGTATTTT. Translating it yields CASGRTLAGTDTQYF. V and J are TRBV10-1 and TRBJ2-3; 8 positions agree with TRBD2. V lost 8 bases to trimming and J lost 3 bases; unmatched junction nucleotides: 10. The CDR3 covers 15 residues. Germline loops: CDR1 WNHNN, CDR2 SYGVQD (reference sequence).

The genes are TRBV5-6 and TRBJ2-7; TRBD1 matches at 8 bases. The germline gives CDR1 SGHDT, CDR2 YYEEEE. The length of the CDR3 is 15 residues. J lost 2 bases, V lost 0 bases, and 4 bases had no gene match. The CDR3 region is CASSLETGATYEQYF. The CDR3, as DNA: TGTGCCAGCAGCTTGGAGACAGGGGCAACCTACGAGCAGTACTTC.

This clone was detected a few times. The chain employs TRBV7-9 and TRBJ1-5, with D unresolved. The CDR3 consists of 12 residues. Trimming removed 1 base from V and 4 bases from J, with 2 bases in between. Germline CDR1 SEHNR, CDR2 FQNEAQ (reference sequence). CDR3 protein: CASSLENQPQHF. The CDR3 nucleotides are TGTGCCAGCAGCTTAGAGAATCAGCCCCAGCATTTT.

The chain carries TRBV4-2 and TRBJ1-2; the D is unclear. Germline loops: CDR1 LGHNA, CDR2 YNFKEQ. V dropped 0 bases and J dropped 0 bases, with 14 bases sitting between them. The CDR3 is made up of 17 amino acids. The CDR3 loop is CASSQDGGDNANYGYTF. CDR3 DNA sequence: TGTGCCAGCAGCCAAGATGGCGGGGATAATGCTAACTATGGCTACACCTTC.

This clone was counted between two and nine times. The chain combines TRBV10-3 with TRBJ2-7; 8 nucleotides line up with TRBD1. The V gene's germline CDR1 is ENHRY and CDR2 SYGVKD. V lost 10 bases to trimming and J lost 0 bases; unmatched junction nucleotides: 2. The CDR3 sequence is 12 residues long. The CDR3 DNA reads TGTGCCACCGGGACAGGCTCCTACGAGCAGTACTTC. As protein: CATGTGSYEQYF.

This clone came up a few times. The CDR3 loop is CASSFGFGELFF. The CDR3 nucleotides read TGTGCCAGCAGTTTCGGGTTCGGGGAGCTGTTTTTT. The gene calls are TRBV28 and TRBJ2-2; unclear D gene. V was shortened by 3 bases and J by 7 bases, with 6 bases between the two germline ends. The CDR3 has 12 residues. Per the germline V gene, CDR1 is MDHEN and CDR2 is SYDVKM.

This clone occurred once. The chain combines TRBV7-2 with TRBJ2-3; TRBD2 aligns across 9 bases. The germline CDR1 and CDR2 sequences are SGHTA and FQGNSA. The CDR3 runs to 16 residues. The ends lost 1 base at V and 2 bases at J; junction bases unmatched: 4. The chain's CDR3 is CASSLVPSGNTDTQYF. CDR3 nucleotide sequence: TGTGCCAGCAGCTTAGTGCCTAGCGGGAACACAGATACGCAGTATTTT.

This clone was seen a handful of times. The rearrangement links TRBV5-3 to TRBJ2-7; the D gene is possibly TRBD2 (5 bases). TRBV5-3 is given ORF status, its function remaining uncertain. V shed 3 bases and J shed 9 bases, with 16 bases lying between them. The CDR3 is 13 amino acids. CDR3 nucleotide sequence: TGTGCCAGAAGCTACTTAGTCCTAGCTCCGCAGTACTTC. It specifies CARSYLVLAPQYF.

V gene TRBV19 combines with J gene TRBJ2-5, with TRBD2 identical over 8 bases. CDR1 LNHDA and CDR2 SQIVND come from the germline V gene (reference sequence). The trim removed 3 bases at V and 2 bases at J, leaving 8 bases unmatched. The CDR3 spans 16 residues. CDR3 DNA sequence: TGTGCCAGTAGTATCGGGGGGGGAGCTATACAAGAGACCCAGTACTTC. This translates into CASSIGGGAIQETQYF.

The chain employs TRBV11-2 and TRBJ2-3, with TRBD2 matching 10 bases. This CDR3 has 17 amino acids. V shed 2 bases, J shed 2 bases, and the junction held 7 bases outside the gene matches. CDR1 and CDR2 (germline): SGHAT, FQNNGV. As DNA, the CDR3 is TGTGCCAGCAGCTTATCTAGCGGGGGCCTGCACACAGATACGCAGTATTTT. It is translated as CASSLSSGGLHTDTQYF.

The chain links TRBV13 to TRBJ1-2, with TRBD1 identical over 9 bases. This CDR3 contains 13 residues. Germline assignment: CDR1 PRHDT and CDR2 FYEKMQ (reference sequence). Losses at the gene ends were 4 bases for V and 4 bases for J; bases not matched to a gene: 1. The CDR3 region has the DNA TGTGCCAGCAGCTCGGGACAGGGCTATGGCTACACCTTC. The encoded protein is CASSSGQGYGYTF.